These T cell receptor beta chains were read from a single sample in a study of identical twins. From the 5' RACE reads, TCRdb called clonotypes with MiXCR, one entry per CDR3 protein. Of some 500,000 distinct CDR3 sequences in the sample, 9% to 10% were seen once. This sample was also put to use in a study of yellow fever vaccine responses in identical twins.

The sequenced sample consisted of PBMCs. The receptors were sampled from a woman under 30 in good health. Each CDR3 is given without its conserved first and last residue. Each record gives: V gene, J gene, CDR3 protein.

V: TRBV20-1; J: TRBJ2-1; CDR3: SARDGLAKSSYNEQF
V: TRBV20-1; J: TRBJ2-2; CDR3: CARDVTRVNTGELF
V: TRBV29-1; J: TRBJ1-2; CDR3: SVDDSGGNYGYT
V: TRBV29-1; J: TRBJ2-2; CDR3: SPRTGEEGTGELF
V: TRBV5-1; J: TRBJ1-4; CDR3: ASSTGTGIEKLF
V: TRBV12-3/TRBV12-4; J: TRBJ2-2; CDR3: ASSLFHRGLAGGSNTGELF
V: TRBV7-2; J: TRBJ2-3; CDR3: ASSLGQLAKTDTQY
V: TRBV23-1; J: TRBJ2-5; CDR3: ASSQLQGAGETQY
V: TRBV29-1; J: TRBJ2-1; CDR3: SVVGVMVGSYNEQF
V: TRBV6-5; J: TRBJ1-2; CDR3: ASSYPGQQYGYT
V: TRBV20-1; J: TRBJ2-7; CDR3: SAVTTLSYEQY
V: TRBV5-6; J: TRBJ2-3; CDR3: ASSQTGPHTDTQY
V: TRBV6-2/TRBV6-3; J: TRBJ2-3; CDR3: ATRFLGGITDTQY
V: TRBV25-1; J: TRBJ2-7; CDR3: ASTKGPPGGEQY
V: TRBV4-3; J: TRBJ2-3; CDR3: ASSPLGQGITDTQY
V: TRBV20-1; J: TRBJ2-5; CDR3: SATDLETQY
V: TRBV11-2; J: TRBJ2-2; CDR3: ASSLWGGELF
V: TRBV7-8; J: TRBJ2-2; CDR3: ASSYKTSGRVLSTGELF